These 5 T cell receptor beta chains share one sample of origin, sequenced in a study of radiotherapy plus CTLA-4 blockade in lung cancer. Here immunoSEQ multiplex PCR was the method, and the copy in TCRdb shows in-frame clones only, minus some. The sample holds tens of thousands of clones; about 70% are singletons and the top ten take around 8.3%. The sample consisted of peripheral blood, taken from a patient treated with radiotherapy plus ipilimumab. All receptors come from a human donor with non-small cell lung cancer whose response to radiotherapy plus ipilimumab could not be evaluated.

In its sample, this clone was seen a few times. CDR3 bases: TGTGCCAGCACCTTAGACAGGGGACGGACTGAAGCTTTCTTT. The encoded protein is CASTLDRGRTEAFF. This chain links TRBV28 with TRBJ1-1; 8 bases are a match to TRBD1. Trimming cost V 7 bases and J 5 bases; bases outside gene matches: 9. CDR1 is MDHEN and CDR2 is SYDVKM in the germline V gene. CDR3 length equals 14 residues.

V is TRBV15 and J is TRBJ2-1; 7 nucleotides match TRBD2. The CDR3 length is 16 residues. CDR1 is LNHNV, CDR2 YYDKDF, per germline (reference sequence). The ends lost 0 bases at V and 5 bases at J; junction bases unmatched: 7. In DNA, the CDR3 is TGTGCCACCAGCAGAGATAGGTTTGGGGGGGACAATGAGCAGTTCTTC. Protein: CATSRDRFGGDNEQFF.

By frequency in the sample, this clone is medium-sized. CDR3 sequence reads: CASSLRLAGKDTQYF. The CDR3 DNA is TGTGCCAGCAGCTTAAGGCTAGCGGGAAAAGATACGCAGTATTTT. The rearrangement links TRBV13 to TRBJ2-3; 9 bases map to TRBD2. With 2 bases clipped from V and 5 bases from J, the junction kept 5 bases outside the gene matches. The CDR3 is made up of 15 amino acids. Germline V gives CDR1 PRHDT, CDR2 FYEKMQ (reference sequence). The variable domain in full, with the rest retrieved from reference TRBV13 and TRBJ2-3, is AAGVIQSPRHLIKEKRETATLKCYPIPRHDTVYWYQQGPGQDPQFLISFYEKMQSDKGSIPDRFSAQQFSDYHSELNMSSLELGDSALYFCASSLRLAGKDTQYFGPGTRLTVL.

This chain joins TRBV18 and TRBJ2-2, with 10 bases aligning to TRBD2. With 9 bases clipped from V and 4 bases from J, the junction kept 14 bases outside the gene matches. The CDR3 totals 17 residues. Per germline, CDR1 KGHSH and CDR2 LQKENI. The CDR3 spells CARPGLAWCQVTGELFF. The CDR3 nucleotides read TGTGCCAGACCGGGACTAGCGTGGTGCCAGGTCACCGGGGAGCTGTTTTTT.

V gene TRBV7-8 combines with J gene TRBJ2-3, with a tentative D call TRBD2 (5 bases). The V and J ends lost 3 bases and 2 bases respectively, with 9 bases between them. The CDR3 extends over 14 amino acids. The germline gives CDR1 SGHVS, CDR2 FQNEAQ. CDR3 sequence: CASSLTGNTDTQYF. The CDR3 coding sequence is TGTGCCAGCAGCTTGACGGGGAACACAGATACGCAGTATTTT.